Below, 23 T cell receptor beta chains from the same sample are listed, as sequenced in a study of blood T cell repertoires in COVID-19. TCRdb's copy holds only in-frame clones and misses some; the assay was immunoSEQ multiplex PCR. The sample holds some 170,000 clones; 85% to 95% are singletons and the top ten take 2%. Sequencing was carried out using peripheral blood. The origin of the receptors is a woman aged 60-70 years with COVID-19, enrolled during active disease.

The chain links TRBV5-1 to TRBJ2-7; weak D call: TRBD1 (6 bases). This CDR3 is 13 amino acids long. Trimming cost V 1 base and J 6 bases, with 11 bases left between them. Germline assignment: CDR1 SGHRS and CDR2 YFSETQ. The CDR3: CASSLQPRGEQYF. The CDR3 region has the DNA TGCGCCAGCAGCTTGCAGCCCAGGGGCGAGCAGTACTTC.

The chain employs TRBV19 and TRBJ1-2, with 9 bases matching TRBD1. CDR1 is LNHDA and CDR2 is SQIVND in the germline V gene (reference sequence). The J segment lost 6 bases and the V segment lost 4 bases, leaving 3 bases of the junction unmatched. The CDR3 runs 13 residues. In DNA form, the CDR3 reads TGTGCCAGTAGTACCCGACAGGGGGATGGCTACACCTTC. Translating it yields CASSTRQGDGYTF.

In the case of this clone: A junction end diverges from the germline sequence, so it may reflect a read error. This sequence joins TRBV6-1 and TRBJ2-1, with D possibly being TRBD1 (5 bases). This CDR3 spans 15 amino acids. Germline loops: CDR1 MNHNS, CDR2 SASEGT. The CDR3 sequence: CASSEMQGSNNEQFF. The CDR3 DNA sequence: TGTGCCAGCAGTGAAATGCAGGGCTCCAACAATGAGCAGTTCTTC.

The chain couples TRBV19 to TRBJ1-5; 8 positions agree with TRBD1. CDR1 is LNHDA and CDR2 is SQIVND in the germline V gene (reference sequence). V was pared by 5 bases and J by 1 base, with 4 bases of the junction left unmatched. The CDR3 length is 15 residues. The chain's CDR3 is CASSGTGRSNQPQHF. The CDR3 coding sequence is TGTGCCAGTAGTGGGACAGGAAGAAGCAATCAGCCCCAGCATTTT.

This sequence joins TRBV21-1 and TRBJ1-4; the listed D gene, TRBD1, was not tested against the DNA. TRBV21-1 is listed as a pseudogene. CDR3 length equals 15 residues. The CDR3 nucleotides read TGTGCCAGCAATTATCAACAGGGCACGTCGGAAAAACTGTTTTTT. Amino acid sequence: CASNYQQGTSEKLFF.

This chain links TRBV7-3 with TRBJ1-1; maybe TRBD1 (6 bases). This CDR3 comprises 15 residues. Trimming left V 1 base short and J 4 bases short, with 13 bases between. Germline V lookup: CDR1 SGHTA, CDR2 FQGTGA. CDR3 coding DNA: TGTGCCAGCAGCTTAAGGGGGGGGCCCCGCACTGAAGCTTTCTTT. It translates to CASSLRGGPRTEAFF.

V and J are TRBV5-4 and TRBJ1-2; TRBD1 matches at 8 bases. CDR1 and CDR2 (germline): SGHNT, YYREEE (reference sequence). J lost 6 bases, V lost 4 bases, and 8 bases had no gene match. This CDR3 has 14 residues. CDR3 DNA sequence: TGTGCCAGCAGCCTAGTGACAGGGGACAATGGCTACACCTTC. Its protein product is CASSLVTGDNGYTF.

The chain joins TRBV4-3 to TRBJ1-1; 12 bases align to TRBD1. Germline CDR1 LGHNA, CDR2 YSLEER. This CDR3 has 17 residues. J gave up 4 bases and V 4 bases, and 10 bases lay outside the gene matches. CDR3 sequence reads: CASSPGTGGLPGTEAFF. CDR3 nucleotide sequence: TGCGCCAGCAGCCCTGGGACAGGGGGCCTTCCGGGCACTGAAGCTTTCTTT.

The J gene is TRBJ1-2, the V gene TRBV9, with 10 bases that match TRBD1. CDR1 is SGDLS, CDR2 YYNGEE, per germline. The CDR3 consists of 16 residues. The ends lost 3 bases at V and 2 bases at J; junction bases unmatched: 7. CDR3 region: CASSASPDRGNYGYTF. The CDR3, as DNA: TGTGCCAGCAGCGCCAGCCCGGACAGGGGGAACTATGGCTACACCTTC. Combining the CDR3 with reference TRBV9 and TRBJ1-2 gives the whole variable domain DSGVTQTPKHLITATGQRVTLRCSPRSGDLSVYWYQQSLDQGLQFLIQYYNGEERAKGNILERFSAQQFPDLHSELNLSSLELGDSALYFCASSASPDRGNYGYTFGSGTRLTVV.

This clone was observed a handful of times. The V call is TRBV3-1 (or the pseudogene TRBV3-2), the J call TRBJ2-7; 7 nucleotides agree with TRBD2. There are 16 residues in the CDR3. Per germline, CDR1 LGHDT and CDR2 YNNKEL (reference sequence). With V trimmed by 1 base and J by 3 bases, 9 bases remained unmatched. The CDR3 sequence is CASSQVGGYSYYEQYF. The CDR3 bases are TGTGCCAGCAGCCAAGTCGGGGGGTATAGTTACTACGAGCAGTACTTC.

This chain uses TRBV18 with TRBJ2-3; maybe TRBD1 (6 bases). Germline CDR1 and CDR2: KGHSH and LQKENI. The V and J ends lost 0 bases and 2 bases respectively, with 9 bases between them. This CDR3 is built from 15 residues. The CDR3 DNA reads as TGTGCCAGCTCACCACCCACAGGGACCACAGATACGCAGTATTTT. Translating it yields CASSPPTGTTDTQYF.

This chain connects TRBV14 to TRBJ2-2, with D uncertain. The length of the CDR3 is 13 residues. Looked up from germline, CDR1 is SGHDN and CDR2 is FVKESK. V gave up 2 bases and J gave up 3 bases, with 4 bases separating them. CDR3: CASSQIYTGELFF. DNA for the CDR3: TGTGCCAGCAGCCAAATCTACACCGGGGAGCTGTTTTTT.

This clone was seen a single time. The V gene is TRBV12-5, the J gene TRBJ2-1, with TRBD1 as a possible D gene (5 bases). The V gene's germline CDR1 is LGHNT and CDR2 FRNRAP. This CDR3 region has 13 residues. V was pared by 7 bases and J by 5 bases, with 12 bases between. For the CDR3, the DNA is TGTGCTAGTGCAGGGAACCCTGACAATGAGCAGTTCTTC. Amino acids: CASAGNPDNEQFF.

The chain combines TRBV14 with TRBJ1-2, with 8 bases identical to TRBD1. The V gene end was trimmed by 1 base and the J gene end by 8 bases; junction bases not matched to a gene: 9. There are 15 residues in the CDR3. CDR1 and CDR2 from the germline V gene are SGHDN and FVKESK. The CDR3 reads CASSQVVGDRGGYTF. DNA of the CDR3: TGTGCCAGCAGCCAAGTAGTCGGCGACAGGGGAGGCTACACCTTC.

This sequence joins TRBV9 and TRBJ1-5; 9 nucleotides line up with TRBD1. Losses at the gene ends were 7 bases for V and 3 bases for J; bases not matched to a gene: 14. This CDR3 contains 17 residues. Germline loops: CDR1 SGDLS, CDR2 YYNGEE. CDR3: CASESPSGQGPNQPQHF. CDR3 bases: TGTGCCAGCGAGAGCCCCTCCGGACAGGGGCCCAATCAGCCCCAGCATTTT.

The chain combines TRBV5-1 with TRBJ1-4, with D perhaps matching TRBD1 (5 bases). The CDR3 runs to 15 residues. Trimming left V 0 bases short and J 6 bases short, with 12 bases between. Germline V CDR1 and CDR2: SGHRS, YFSETQ. DNA of the CDR3: TGCGCCAGCAGCTTGGCCCAAGGGGATTATGAAAAACTGTTTTTT. This encodes CASSLAQGDYEKLFF. The full variable domain, rest sourced from reference TRBV5-1 and TRBJ1-4, is KAGVTQTPRYLIKTRGQQVTLSCSPISGHRSVSWYQQTPGQGLQFLFEYFSETQRNKGNFPGRFSGRQFSNSRSEMNVSTLELGDSALYLCASSLAQGDYEKLFFGSGTQLSVL.

The chain links TRBV5-1 to TRBJ2-1, with D possibly being TRBD1 (5 bases). The V gene lost 0 bases and the J gene lost 4 bases, with 8 bases spanning the gap. Germline V gene lookup returns CDR1 SGHRS and CDR2 YFSETQ. The CDR3 has 14 amino acids. CDR3 in amino acids: CASSLGQLYNEQFF. The CDR3, as DNA: TGCGCCAGCAGCTTGGGACAGCTTTACAATGAGCAGTTCTTC.

The chain combines TRBV5-4 with TRBJ2-1, with TRBD2 matching over 9 bases. Germline trimming cut 3 bases from V and 9 bases from J; bases unmatched to any gene: 1. Germline-derived CDR1 and CDR2 are SGHNT and YYREEE (reference sequence). The CDR3 runs 12 residues. The CDR3 loop is CASSSAGGEQFF. The CDR3 bases are TGTGCCAGCAGCTCAGCGGGGGGTGAGCAGTTCTTC.

V and J are TRBV19 and TRBJ2-5; D not resolved. Trimming cost V 2 bases and J 5 bases, with 12 bases left between them. CDR1 and CDR2 from the germline V gene are LNHDA and SQIVND (reference sequence). The CDR3 is 14 amino acids. In nucleotides, the CDR3 is TGTGCCAGTAGTATAAACTCGGTTTGGGAGACCCAGTACTTC. This encodes CASSINSVWETQYF.

V gene TRBV11-3 combines with J gene TRBJ2-3, with 9 positions matching TRBD2. V lost 3 bases to trimming and J lost 1 base; unmatched junction nucleotides: 5. CDR3 length: 16 amino acids. Looked up from germline, CDR1 is SGHNT and CDR2 is YENEEA. The CDR3 loop is CASSFSAGGGTDTQYF. The CDR3 nucleotides are TGTGCCAGCAGCTTCTCGGCGGGGGGGGGCACAGATACGCAGTATTTT.

The chain links TRBV7-2 to TRBJ1-4, with D perhaps TRBD1 (5 bases). Trimming shortened V by 3 bases and J by 8 bases, and 22 bases separated the two germline ends. The CDR3 is 17 residues long. The germline V gene has CDR1 SGHTA and CDR2 FQGNSA. The CDR3 bases are TGTGCCAGCAGCTTGGTAGCTACTGGGGCGTCTCGAGAAAAACTGTTTTTT. It specifies CASSLVATGASREKLFF.

The chain uses TRBV12-3 or TRBV12-4 and TRBJ1-1; 7 bases agree with TRBD1. This CDR3 comprises 13 residues. V was pared by 6 bases and J by 1 base, with 2 bases of the junction left unmatched. CDR3 protein: CASRRDRNTEAFF. The DNA for the CDR3 is TGTGCCAGCAGGCGGGACAGGAACACTGAAGCTTTCTTT.

For the CDR3, the DNA is TGTGCCAGCAGTTCTTGGCCGAACACTGAAGCTTTCTTT. It specifies CASSSWPNTEAFF. The chain has TRBV6-2 or TRBV6-3 and TRBJ1-1; D not certain. With 4 bases removed from V and 1 base from J, the gap between germline ends came to 7 bases. The V gene's germline CDR1 is MNHEY and CDR2 SVGEGT. There are 13 residues in the CDR3.